These T cell receptor beta chains were read from a single sample in a study of T cell responses to AZD1222 COVID-19 vaccine. Sequenced by immunoSEQ multiplex PCR; TCRdb stores in-frame clones only, minus some. The repertoire holds roughly 120,000 clones, with about 90% as singletons. This specimen was peripheral blood, taken on day 0 of AZD1222 vaccination. These receptors all come from an adult in good health. The conserved cysteine and the conserved F or W are not part of the CDR3 here.

J gene,V gene,CDR3 protein
TRBJ2-3,TRBV28,ASSTTGIRTQY
TRBJ2-1,TRBV20-1,SAHWKDEQF
TRBJ1-2,TRBV12-3/TRBV12-4,ASSLGGGYGYT
TRBJ2-3,TRBV19,ASSIIGGTDTQY
TRBJ2-5,TRBV2,ATGQIKETQY
TRBJ1-2,TRBV3-1/TRBV3-2,ASTNRNYGYT
TRBJ1-2,TRBV19,ASSMGWDRNYGYT
TRBJ2-4,TRBV6-5,AIDRVNIQY
TRBJ2-7,TRBV5-1,ASSSGPGQGQTYEQY
TRBJ2-3,TRBV30,AWSVQLSTDTQY
TRBJ1-6,TRBV7-2,ASSLRGVGWRDSPLH